This TCR beta chain came from a study of control samples from healthy donors and cancer patients. This clone has just one count. The CDR3 consists of 16 residues. V was clipped by 4 bases and J by 9 bases; unmatched bases: 15. Germline lookup yields CDR1 MDHEN and CDR2 SYDVKM. Measured with immunoSEQ multiplex PCR; TCRdb has only the in-frame clones, and not every one. The top ten clones hold approximately 8% of a sample with roughly 120,000 clones, 90% to 95% of them seen once. The gene calls are TRBV28 and TRBJ2-1; TRBD1 matches at 7 bases. The material sequenced was blood. The receptor was derived from a woman under 30 in good health. In DNA form, the CDR3 reads TGTGCCAGCAGTTCCCCGACAGGGCAACGACTTAGTGAGCAGTTCTTC. This translates into CASSSPTGQRLSEQFF.